A selection of T cell receptor beta chains follows, all from one sample in a study of blood T cell repertoires in COVID-19. Clones were read by immunoSEQ multiplex PCR, and TCRdb kept only the in-frame ones, dropping some. Of about 200,000 clones listed, about four fifths were seen once; the top ten hold less than 9.5%. Material: peripheral blood. These receptor sequences come from a woman aged 60-70 years with COVID-19, enrolled during active disease. Each CDR3 is given with its conserved first and last residue. The D gene is left open where the match is weak. The size entry is marked missing in some rows and otherwise reads once, few, many or a size class.

v_call	clone_size	d_call	j_call	cdr3_aa	cdr3_nt
TRBV28	.	TRBD2	TRBJ2-7	CATSGSFYEQYF	TGTGCGACTAGCGGGAGTTTCTACGAGCAGTACTTC
TRBV5-1	.	.	TRBJ2-3	CASSLGDGAQYF	TGCGCCAGCAGCTTGGGAGATGGAGCGCAGTATTTT
TRBV5-1	.	.	TRBJ1-3	CVSSLGSSGNTIYF	TGCGTCAGCAGCTTGGGCAGCTCTGGAAACACCATATATTTT
TRBV3-1/TRBV3-2	.	TRBD2	TRBJ2-2	CASSQWAAGGVAGTGELFF	TGTGCCAGCAGCCAGTGGGCAGCGGGGGGGGTCGCCGGCACCGGGGAGCTGTTTTTT
TRBV12-3/TRBV12-4	once	.	TRBJ1-1	CASSLGAQIEAFF	TGTGCCAGCAGTTTGGGGGCACAGATTGAAGCTTTCTTT
TRBV27	.	TRBD1	TRBJ1-6	CASRANLGQGNSPLHF	TGTGCCAGCAGGGCGAACCTGGGACAGGGGAATTCACCCCTCCACTTT
TRBV5-1	.	TRBD1	TRBJ1-2	CASSVDREYGYTF	TGCGCCAGCAGCGTCGACAGGGAATATGGCTACACCTTC
TRBV28	.	TRBD1	TRBJ2-7	CASKSGQGYEQYF	TGTGCCAGCAAATCGGGACAGGGGTACGAGCAGTACTTC
TRBV5-1	.	.	TRBJ1-2	CASSLPGGGYTF	TGCGCCAGCAGCTTGCCGGGGGGAGGCTACACCTTC
TRBV6-5	.	TRBD1	TRBJ2-5	CASSYSGTAWGETQYF	TGTGCCAGCAGTTACTCAGGGACAGCCTGGGGGGAGACCCAGTACTTC
TRBV28	few	.	TRBJ1-2	CASSPHGTLYGYTF	TGTGCCAGCAGTCCACACGGGACACTATATGGCTACACCTTC
TRBV7-3	.	.	TRBJ2-2	CASSFAASAGELFF	TGTGCCAGCAGCTTTGCGGCTAGCGCCGGGGAGCTGTTTTTT
TRBV6-1	.	TRBD1	TRBJ1-6	CASSESDWGQTNSPLHF	TGTGCCAGCAGTGAATCCGATTGGGGACAGACGAATTCACCCCTCCACTTT
TRBV5-1	.	TRBD2	TRBJ2-5	CASSFSAGKETQYF	TGCGCCAGCAGCTTCTCAGCGGGAAAAGAGACCCAGTACTTC
TRBV7-2	.	TRBD1	TRBJ1-1	CASSPRTGGTEAFF	TGTGCCAGCAGTCCAAGGACAGGGGGCACTGAAGCTTTCTTT
TRBV5-5	.	.	TRBJ2-3	CASSRLEGEDTQYF	TGTGCCAGCAGCCGCCTCGAGGGAGAAGATACGCAGTATTTT
TRBV5-1	.	.	TRBJ2-1	CASSSSGDYNEQFF	TGCGCCAGCAGCAGTAGCGGAGATTACAATGAGCAGTTCTTC
TRBV20-1	.	TRBD1	TRBJ1-5	CSASDRGQPQHF	TGCAGTGCTAGTGACAGGGGACAGCCCCAGCATTTT
TRBV29-1	.	TRBD1	TRBJ1-4	CSVITGGEGEKLFF	TGCAGCGTGATTACAGGGGGCGAGGGGGAAAAACTGTTTTTT
TRBV25-1	.	.	TRBJ1-4	CASSPTGYEKLFF	TGTGCCAGCAGTCCCACTGGTTATGAAAAACTGTTTTTT
TRBV9	.	.	TRBJ2-7	CASSVVPQSYEQYF	TGTGCCAGCAGCGTAGTGCCCCAGTCCTACGAGCAGTACTTC
TRBV5-1	.	TRBD2	TRBJ2-2	CASSLALASNTGELFF	TGCGCCAGCAGCCTAGCACTAGCGTCGAACACCGGGGAGCTGTTTTTT
TRBV4-2	few	.	TRBJ1-2	CASSQEGASQFGYTF	TGTGCCAGCAGCCAAGAGGGGGCGTCCCAATTTGGCTACACCTTC
TRBV19	.	.	TRBJ1-5	CASSVGKNQPQHF	TGTGCCAGCTCGGTCGGGAAGAATCAGCCCCAGCATTTT
TRBV11-2	.	TRBD2	TRBJ2-3	CASSPRLAGWADTQYF	TGTGCCAGCAGCCCCCGACTAGCGGGGTGGGCAGATACGCAGTATTTT
TRBV13	.	TRBD2	TRBJ2-3	CASSFWRGGEADTQYF	TGTGCCAGCAGCTTTTGGCGGGGGGGCGAAGCAGATACGCAGTATTTT
TRBV5-4	.	TRBD2	TRBJ2-2	CASSLAGTRSTGELFF	TGTGCCAGCAGCTTAGCGGGGACTAGAAGCACCGGGGAGCTGTTTTTT
TRBV2	.	.	TRBJ2-5	CASSPGETQYF	TGTGCCAGCAGCCCAGGGGAGACCCAGTACTTC
TRBV2	.	TRBD1	TRBJ1-5	CASSEQGGGNQPQHF	TGTGCCAGCAGCGAACAGGGGGGCGGCAATCAGCCCCAGCATTTT
TRBV24-1	.	.	TRBJ1-2	CATSSDSNYGYTF	TGTGCCACCAGTTCCGACAGTAACTATGGCTACACCTTC
TRBV15	.	TRBD1	TRBJ1-6	CATSRDRDRFASPLHF	TGTGCCACCAGCAGAGATCGGGACAGGTTTGCTTCACCCCTCCACTTT
TRBV15	few	.	TRBJ1-1	CATSRDLAGNTEAFF	TGTGCCACCAGCAGAGATCTAGCAGGAAACACTGAAGCTTTCTTT
TRBV6-5	.	TRBD1	TRBJ1-4	CASRRQGPGNEKLFF	TGTGCCAGCAGACGACAGGGGCCGGGGAATGAAAAACTGTTTTTT
TRBV27	.	TRBD2	TRBJ2-1	CASRRLGEGYNEQFF	TGTGCCAGCAGACGTTTGGGGGAGGGTTACAATGAGCAGTTCTTC
TRBV27	.	TRBD1	TRBJ2-7	CASSPRTGSEQYF	TGTGCCAGCAGTCCACGGACAGGGAGCGAGCAGTACTTC
TRBV6-4	.	.	TRBJ2-2	CASSGQMNTGELFF	TGTGCCAGCAGTGGGCAGATGAACACCGGGGAGCTGTTTTTT
TRBV5-4	.	TRBD1	TRBJ2-5	CASSPRTGRGETQYF	TGTGCCAGCAGCCCCCGGACAGGGAGAGGGGAGACCCAGTACTTC
TRBV20-1	few	.	TRBJ2-5	CSATKAETQYF	TGCAGTGCTACTAAAGCGGAGACCCAGTACTTC
TRBV13	.	.	TRBJ2-5	CASILAGGLNEETQYF	TGTGCCAGCATTCTTGCCGGGGGGCTGAACGAAGAGACCCAGTACTTC
TRBV28	.	TRBD1	TRBJ1-4	CASSSRQGRFEKLFF	TGTGCCAGCAGTTCGCGACAGGGGAGGTTTGAAAAACTGTTTTTT
TRBV28	.	TRBD2	TRBJ2-7	CASSSRKGLAGYEQYF	TGTGCCAGCAGTTCACGCAAGGGACTAGCGGGATACGAGCAGTACTTC
TRBV2	once	.	TRBJ1-2	CASTVTGNGYTF	TGTGCCAGCACTGTAACAGGGAATGGCTACACCTTC
TRBV24-1	.	TRBD2	TRBJ2-3	CATTLAGGPPATDTQYF	TGTGCCACCACACTAGCGGGGGGGCCCCCAGCCACAGATACGCAGTATTTT
TRBV3-1/TRBV3-2	.	TRBD1	TRBJ1-1	CASSFPDRFSEAFF	TGTGCCAGCAGCTTTCCGGACAGGTTCAGTGAAGCTTTCTTT
TRBV7-9	.	TRBD1	TRBJ2-2	CASEQGAAGELFF	TGTGCCAGCGAACAGGGGGCGGCCGGGGAGCTGTTTTTT